The 13 T cell receptor beta chains given below trace back to one sample, sequenced in a study of blood T cell repertoires in COVID-19. Profiling relied on immunoSEQ multiplex PCR, and the TCRdb table lists in-frame clones only, not all of them. The sample lists some 340,000 clones; around 80% were seen once. Sequencing was carried out using peripheral blood. Receptor source: a man aged 25-45 years with active or convalescent COVID-19.

This clone was observed once. The chain employs TRBV10-2 and TRBJ1-3, with D tentatively TRBD1 (5 bases). CDR1 and CDR2 from the germline V gene are WSHSY and SAAADI. Trimming stripped 11 bases from V and 0 bases from J, with 20 bases between. The CDR3 has 16 residues. CDR3 nucleotides: TGCGCCGTCCCGTGGGACTCCGTGGTCTCTGGAAACACCATATATTTT. It yields the protein CAVPWDSVVSGNTIYF.

The chain carries TRBV24-1 and TRBJ1-4, with D tentatively TRBD1 (6 bases). V was clipped by 3 bases and J by 4 bases, with 11 bases between them. Per germline, CDR1 KGHDR and CDR2 SFDVKD. The CDR3 spans 15 residues. CDR3 coding DNA: TGTGCCACCAGTGATCCGGGACAAAATAATGAAAAACTGTTTTTT. Amino acid sequence: CATSDPGQNNEKLFF.

Here the CDR3 DNA reads TGTGCCACCAGCGGCGTTGGGACTATAGACAATGAGCAGTTCTTC. Encoded protein: CATSGVGTIDNEQFF. The V and J genes are TRBV15 and TRBJ2-1; 7 bases line up with TRBD2. V trimming: 5 bases; J trimming: 5 bases; junction bases outside the gene matches: 9. CDR3 size: 15 residues. Germline V gene data show CDR1 as LNHNV and CDR2 as YYDKDF (reference sequence).

The rearrangement links TRBV6-2 or TRBV6-3 to TRBJ1-5; no definite D call. The germline V gene has CDR1 MNHEY and CDR2 SVGEGT. V lost 6 bases and J lost 6, with 21 bases in between. The CDR3 covers 16 residues. The DNA for the CDR3 is TGTGCCAGCAGCCCCGGCAAGGCCCATGAGGTTCAGCCCCAGCATTTT. Amino acid sequence: CASSPGKAHEVQPQHF.

The chain is built from TRBV28 and TRBJ1-1; D unresolved. The germline CDR1 and CDR2 sequences are MDHEN and SYDVKM. The CDR3 spans 15 residues. Trimming pared 3 bases from V and 2 bases from J, leaving 13 bases between. CDR3 nucleotides: TGTGCCAGCAGTTTCTCCGGGGAATTAAACACTGAAGCTTTCTTT. It translates to CASSFSGELNTEAFF. Looking up the rest from reference TRBV28 and TRBJ1-1 gives the full variable domain: DVKVTQSSRYLVKRTGEKVFLECVQDMDHENMFWYRQDPGLGLRLIYFSYDVKMKEKGDIPEGYSVSREKKERFSLILESASTNQTSMYLCASSFSGELNTEAFFGQGTRLTVV.

V gene TRBV27 combines with J gene TRBJ2-7, with 9 bases aligning to TRBD2. This CDR3 comprises 13 residues. Losses at the gene ends were 7 bases for V and 7 bases for J; bases not matched to a gene: 8. CDR1 is MNHEY and CDR2 is SMNVEV in the germline V gene (reference sequence). The chain's CDR3 is CASKPNLAGEQYF. The DNA for the CDR3 is TGTGCCAGCAAACCAAATCTAGCGGGGGAGCAGTACTTC.

The chain uses TRBV15 and TRBJ2-1; 8 bases fit TRBD1. CDR1 and CDR2 (germline): LNHNV, YYDKDF (reference sequence). The J segment lost 5 bases and the V segment lost 3 bases, leaving 6 bases of the junction unmatched. The CDR3 loop spans 15 amino acids. CDR3 sequence reads: CATSRSGQEDNEQFF. In DNA, the CDR3 is TGTGCCACCAGCAGGTCGGGACAGGAGGACAATGAGCAGTTCTTC.

The CDR3: CASSLGVGGTEAFF. The CDR3 nucleotides are TGTGCCAGCAGCTTGGGGGTCGGCGGCACTGAAGCTTTCTTT. The chain uses TRBV5-4 and TRBJ1-1; no firm D call. V was trimmed by 0 bases and J by 4 bases, leaving 10 bases between them. Per germline, CDR1 SGHNT and CDR2 YYREEE (reference sequence). This CDR3 is built from 14 residues.

This sequence joins TRBV6-5 and TRBJ1-2; TRBD1 aligns across 9 bases. CDR1 is MNHEY, CDR2 SVGAGI, per germline. This CDR3 spans 14 amino acids. The ends lost 5 bases at V and 8 bases at J; junction bases unmatched: 9. CDR3 nucleotide sequence: TGTGCCAGCAGTCCAGACAGGGGGGCAGGGGGCTACACCTTC. Translation: CASSPDRGAGGYTF.

The V call is TRBV10-3, the J call TRBJ1-1; 7 bases match TRBD1. The CDR3 is made up of 15 amino acids. Trimming cost V 3 bases and J 5 bases; bases outside gene matches: 9. CDR1 and CDR2 from the germline V gene are ENHRY and SYGVKD. The CDR3 bases are TGTGCCATCAGTGAACTGACAGGGTCGGGGACTGAAGCTTTCTTT. Translated: CAISELTGSGTEAFF.

CDR3: CATRDYLYEQYF. Written as DNA, the CDR3 is TGTGCCACCCGGGACTACCTCTACGAGCAGTACTTC. The gene calls are TRBV24-1 and TRBJ2-7; 7 positions match TRBD2. Germline V gene lookup returns CDR1 KGHDR and CDR2 SFDVKD. CDR3 length: 12 amino acids. With V trimmed by 9 bases and J by 3 bases, 4 bases remained unmatched.

This sequence joins TRBV7-2 and TRBJ2-2; D might be TRBD2 (6 bases). CDR1 and CDR2 (germline): SGHTA, FQGNSA. Trimming removed 5 bases from V and 3 bases from J, with 16 bases in between. This CDR3 has 16 amino acids. The CDR3 nucleotides read TGTGCCAGCAGCAAAAACGGTGGGGGGTACACCGGGGAGCTGTTTTTT. Its translation is CASSKNGGGYTGELFF.

The rearrangement joins TRBV10-3 to TRBJ2-7, with TRBD2 as a possible D gene (6 bases). Trimming shortened V by 5 bases and J by 1 base, and 15 bases separated the two germline ends. This CDR3 is 15 amino acids long. The germline V gene encodes CDR1 ENHRY and CDR2 SYGVKD. CDR3 protein: CAISSSASHSYEQYF. Written as DNA, the CDR3 is TGTGCCATCAGTTCTAGCGCCAGTCATTCCTACGAGCAGTACTTC.